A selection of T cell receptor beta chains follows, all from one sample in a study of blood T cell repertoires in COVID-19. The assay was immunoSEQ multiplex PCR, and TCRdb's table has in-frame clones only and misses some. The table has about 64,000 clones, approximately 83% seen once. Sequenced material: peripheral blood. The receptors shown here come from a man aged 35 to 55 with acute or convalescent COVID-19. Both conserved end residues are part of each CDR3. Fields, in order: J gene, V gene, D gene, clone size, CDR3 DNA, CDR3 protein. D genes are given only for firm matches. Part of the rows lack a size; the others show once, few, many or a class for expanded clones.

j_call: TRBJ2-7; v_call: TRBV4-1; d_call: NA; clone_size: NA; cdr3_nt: TGCGCCAGCAGCCAAGGTCTTTCCGGACTCAGCTCCTACGAGCAGTACTTC; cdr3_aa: CASSQGLSGLSSYEQYF
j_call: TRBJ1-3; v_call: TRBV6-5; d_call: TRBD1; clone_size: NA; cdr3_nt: TGTGCCAGCAGACTCCGGGACAGGGGTACCCACACCATATATTTT; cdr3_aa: CASRLRDRGTHTIYF
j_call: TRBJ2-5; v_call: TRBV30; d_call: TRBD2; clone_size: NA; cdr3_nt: TGTGCCACCATCGGGAGGGAGACCCAGTACTTC; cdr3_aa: CATIGRETQYF
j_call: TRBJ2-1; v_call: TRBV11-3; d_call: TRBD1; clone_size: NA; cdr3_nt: TGTGCCAGCAGCTTAGGTACAGGGGGCATTAACAATGAGCAGTTCTTC; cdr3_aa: CASSLGTGGINNEQFF
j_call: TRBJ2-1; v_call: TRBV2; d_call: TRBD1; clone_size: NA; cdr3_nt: TGTGCCAGCAGTCATGACAGGGTGCACGATGAGCAGTTCTTC; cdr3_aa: CASSHDRVHDEQFF
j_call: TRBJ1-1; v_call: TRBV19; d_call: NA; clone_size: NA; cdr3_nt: TGTGCCAGTAGTATCTGGGGCGACAAGACTGAAGCTTTCTTT; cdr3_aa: CASSIWGDKTEAFF
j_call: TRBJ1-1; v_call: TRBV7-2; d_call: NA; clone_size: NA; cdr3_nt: TGTGCCAGCAGCTTCCTGGGAGTACAGAACACTGAAGCTTTCTTT; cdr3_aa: CASSFLGVQNTEAFF
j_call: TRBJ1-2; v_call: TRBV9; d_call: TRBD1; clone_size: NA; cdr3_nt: TGTGCCAGCAGCGCGGGCTGGACAGGGGGCGAGGGCTACACCTTC; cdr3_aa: CASSAGWTGGEGYTF
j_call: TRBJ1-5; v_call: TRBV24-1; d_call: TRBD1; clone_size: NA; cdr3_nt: TGTGCCACCAGTGACAGCGAACAGGGGTTTAATCAGCCCCAGCATTTT; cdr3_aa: CATSDSEQGFNQPQHF
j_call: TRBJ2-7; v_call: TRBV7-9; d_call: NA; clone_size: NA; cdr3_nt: TGTGCCAGCAGCTCGACTCAGCGGGACACTTACGAGCAGTACTTC; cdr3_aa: CASSSTQRDTYEQYF
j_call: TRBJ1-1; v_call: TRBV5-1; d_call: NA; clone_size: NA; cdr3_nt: TGCGCCAGCAGCATCTTAGACACCCTGAACACTGAAGCTTTCTTT; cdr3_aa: CASSILDTLNTEAFF
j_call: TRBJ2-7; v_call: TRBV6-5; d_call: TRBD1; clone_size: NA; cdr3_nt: TGTGCCAGCAGTCTCGACAGGGTTTCCGAGCAGTACTTC; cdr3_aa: CASSLDRVSEQYF
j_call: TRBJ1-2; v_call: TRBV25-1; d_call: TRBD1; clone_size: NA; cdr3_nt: TGTGCCAGCAGTGAATCGGGGACGGACAGGGAGGGCTATGGCTACACCTTC; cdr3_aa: CASSESGTDREGYGYTF
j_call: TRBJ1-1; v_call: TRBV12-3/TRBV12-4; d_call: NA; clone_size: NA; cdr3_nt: TGTGCCAGCACCCCCGAGGCGAACACTGAAGCTTTCTTT; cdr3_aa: CASTPEANTEAFF
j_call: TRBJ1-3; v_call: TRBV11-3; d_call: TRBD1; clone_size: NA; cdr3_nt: TGTGCCAGCAGCCCGTCGACAGGGGCGCTGGAAGGAAACACCATATATTTT; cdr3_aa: CASSPSTGALEGNTIYF
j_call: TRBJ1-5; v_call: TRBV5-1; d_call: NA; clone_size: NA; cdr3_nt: TGCGCCAGCCGAGAAGAGGTTGGTCAGCCCCAGCATTTT; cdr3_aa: CASREEVGQPQHF
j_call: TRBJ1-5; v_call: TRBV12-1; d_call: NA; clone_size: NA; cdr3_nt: TGTGCCAGCGTAAGTTCAGGGCTCCCCCAGCATTTT; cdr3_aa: CASVSSGLPQHF
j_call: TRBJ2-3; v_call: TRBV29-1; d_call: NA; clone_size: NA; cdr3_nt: TGCAGCGTAACAGAGAGCACAGATACGCAGTATTTT; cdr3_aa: CSVTESTDTQYF
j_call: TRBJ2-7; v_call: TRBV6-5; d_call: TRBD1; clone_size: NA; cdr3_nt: TGTGCCAGCAGTTACTCGGGGACAGGGGGCGAGCAGTACTTC; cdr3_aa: CASSYSGTGGEQYF
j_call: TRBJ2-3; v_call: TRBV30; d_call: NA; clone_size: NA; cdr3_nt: TGTGCCTGGAGTGCCGACAGCCTTAGCACAGATACGCAGTATTTT; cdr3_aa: CAWSADSLSTDTQYF
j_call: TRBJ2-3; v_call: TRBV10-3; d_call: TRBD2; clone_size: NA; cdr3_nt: TGTGCCATCAGGACTAGCGGGGACACAGATACGCAGTATTTT; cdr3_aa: CAIRTSGDTDTQYF
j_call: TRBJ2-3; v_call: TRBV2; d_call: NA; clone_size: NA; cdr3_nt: TGTGCCAGCAGTGAAGATAGGCAGGTTACAGATACGCAGTATTTT; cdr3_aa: CASSEDRQVTDTQYF
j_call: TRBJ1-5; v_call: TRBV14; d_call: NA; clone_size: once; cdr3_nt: TGTGCCAGCAGCCGATCGGGTAGCAATCAGCCCCAGCATTTT; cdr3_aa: CASSRSGSNQPQHF